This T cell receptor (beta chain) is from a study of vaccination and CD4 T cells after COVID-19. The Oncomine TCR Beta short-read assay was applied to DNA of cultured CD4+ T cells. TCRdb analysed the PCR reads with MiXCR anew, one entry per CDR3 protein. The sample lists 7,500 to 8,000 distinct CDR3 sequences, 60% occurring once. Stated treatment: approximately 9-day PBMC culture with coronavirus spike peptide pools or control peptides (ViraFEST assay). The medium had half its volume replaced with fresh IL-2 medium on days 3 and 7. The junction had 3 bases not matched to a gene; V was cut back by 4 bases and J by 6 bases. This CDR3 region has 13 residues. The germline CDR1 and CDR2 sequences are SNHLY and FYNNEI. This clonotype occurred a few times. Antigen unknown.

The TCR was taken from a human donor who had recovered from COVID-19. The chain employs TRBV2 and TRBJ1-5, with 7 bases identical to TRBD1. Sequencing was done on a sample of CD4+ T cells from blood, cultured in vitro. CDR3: CASSVGGGQPQHF. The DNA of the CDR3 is TGTGCCAGCAGTGTAGGGGGCGGTCAGCCCCAGCATTTT.